A selection of T cell receptor beta chains follows, all from one sample in a study of cytomegalovirus exposure and HLA in healthy donors. Repertoires were generated with immunoSEQ multiplex PCR, while TCRdb's copy carries only in-frame clones and drops some. The table shows 80,000 to 90,000 clones, with 75% occurring only once. The sequencing sample was made of PBMCs. These receptors originate from a man between 35 and 55 years old in good health and CMV-seronegative. CDR3s include the opening cysteine and the closing phenylalanine or tryptophan. The D gene is left open where the match is weak. Only some rows state a clone size, as once, few, many or a class for expanded clones.

-,TRBV6-1,TRBJ1-1,12,-,CASTEAGHRAFF,TGTGCCAGCACAGAGGCAGGACATCGAGCTTTCTTT
-,TRBV20-1,TRBJ2-7,11,once,CSARGGYEQYF,TGCAGTGCCAGGGGCGGCTACGAGCAGTACTTC
-,TRBV6-5,TRBJ1-1,14,few,CASSLTGKNTEAFF,TGTGCCAGCAGCCTGACAGGAAAGAACACTGAAGCTTTCTTT
-,TRBV19,TRBJ1-4,16,-,CASSIPQTGIGEKLFF,TGTGCCAGTAGTATCCCCCAGACAGGCATCGGTGAAAAACTGTTTTTT
TRBD2,TRBV27,TRBJ2-2,18,few,CASSLLASGLSNTGELFF,TGTGCCAGCAGTTTATTGGCTAGCGGACTATCGAACACCGGGGAGCTGTTTTTT
-,TRBV18,TRBJ1-1,13,-,CASSPSDGTEAFF,TGTGCCAGCTCACCGAGTGACGGGACTGAAGCTTTCTTT
TRBD1,TRBV29-1,TRBJ1-1,12,-,CSAEVQGAEAFF,TGCAGCGCCGAGGTTCAGGGGGCTGAAGCTTTCTTT
-,TRBV27,TRBJ1-2,13,-,CASSFQGNYGYTF,TGTGCCAGCAGTTTTCAGGGGAACTATGGCTACACCTTC
-,TRBV11-3,TRBJ1-1,13,-,CASSLGFTNEAFF,TGTGCCAGCAGCTTAGGGTTCACTAACGAGGCTTTCTTT
TRBD1,TRBV9,TRBJ2-5,15,-,CASSVAGGSQETQYF,TGTGCCAGCAGCGTAGCAGGGGGATCACAAGAGACCCAGTACTTC
TRBD1,TRBV6-1,TRBJ1-5,19,once,CASSERQGAYQNSNQPQHF,TGTGCCAGCAGTGAACGCCAGGGGGCCTACCAAAATAGCAATCAGCCCCAGCATTTT
-,TRBV15,TRBJ2-6,20,few,CATSRLQGFGVGSGANVLTF,TGTGCCACCAGCAGATTACAGGGATTTGGAGTGGGCTCTGGGGCCAACGTCCTGACTTTC
-,TRBV25-1,TRBJ2-5,14,-,CASSAPGLTRTQYF,TGTGCCAGCAGTGCTCCGGGACTCACTAGGACCCAGTACTTC
-,TRBV27,TRBJ2-7,20,-,CASSLRFDSFSRYPRGEQYF,TGTGCCAGCAGTTTAAGGTTTGACAGTTTTTCCCGATACCCAAGGGGCGAGCAGTACTTC
-,TRBV13,TRBJ1-1,14,-,CASSIGQVNTEAFF,TGTGCCAGCAGCATTGGGCAGGTGAACACTGAAGCTTTCTTT
TRBD2,TRBV4-1,TRBJ2-1,15,-,CASRDLAGGRLEQFF,TGCGCCAGCAGGGATCTAGCGGGGGGGCGGCTTGAGCAGTTCTTC
-,TRBV7-6,TRBJ1-1,15,medium-sized,CASSLTAVMNTEAFF,TGTGCCAGCAGCTTAACCGCGGTAATGAACACTGAAGCTTTCTTT
-,TRBV18,TRBJ1-5,15,-,CASSPGSGRNQPQHF,TGTGCCAGCTCACCGGGGTCAGGGCGCAATCAGCCCCAGCATTTT
-,TRBV6-5,TRBJ2-2,15,-,CASSPREGRTGELFF,TGTGCCAGCAGTCCCCGGGAAGGGCGAACCGGGGAGCTGTTTTTT
-,TRBV29-1,TRBJ1-4,13,-,CSVEGLGGEKLFF,TGCAGCGTTGAGGGCCTAGGAGGGGAAAAACTGTTTTTT
-,TRBV7-8,TRBJ1-1,14,-,CASSLVGGWSEAFF,TGTGCCAGCAGCTTAGTGGGAGGTTGGTCTGAAGCTTTCTTT
TRBD2,TRBV29-1,TRBJ2-1,13,-,CSAGTSGSNEQFF,TGCAGCGCCGGGACTAGCGGGAGCAATGAGCAGTTCTTC
-,TRBV7-2,TRBJ1-2,13,-,CASSLHFDRPYTF,TGTGCCAGCAGCTTACACTTCGACAGGCCCTACACCTTC
-,TRBV18,TRBJ1-5,15,-,CASSPRPPPGQPQHF,TGTGCCAGCTCACCCCGCCCCCCACCCGGGCAGCCCCAGCATTTT
-,TRBV5-4,TRBJ1-3,15,once,CASSLGAGPGNTIYF,TGTGCCAGCAGCTTGGGTGCGGGCCCCGGAAACACCATATATTTT
TRBD2,TRBV6-7,TRBJ2-3,15,once,CASWGLAGPTDTQYF,TGTGCCAGCTGGGGGCTAGCGGGCCCTACAGATACGCAGTATTTT
TRBD1,TRBV13,TRBJ2-7,14,-,CASSLQGAPNEQYF,TGTGCCAGCAGCTTGCAGGGGGCCCCCAACGAGCAGTACTTC
-,TRBV6-1,TRBJ1-6,13,-,CASIAALLSPLHF,TGTGCCAGCATAGCAGCCCTTCTTTCACCCCTCCACTTT